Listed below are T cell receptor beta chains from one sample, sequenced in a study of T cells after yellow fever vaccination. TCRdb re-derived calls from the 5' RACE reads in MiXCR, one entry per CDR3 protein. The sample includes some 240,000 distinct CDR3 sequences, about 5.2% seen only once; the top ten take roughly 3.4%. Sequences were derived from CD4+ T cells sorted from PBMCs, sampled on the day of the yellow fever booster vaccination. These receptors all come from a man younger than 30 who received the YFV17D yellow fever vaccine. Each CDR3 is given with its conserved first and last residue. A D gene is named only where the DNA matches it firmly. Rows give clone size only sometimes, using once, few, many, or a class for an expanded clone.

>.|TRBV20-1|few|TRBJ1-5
TGCAGTGCTAGACCCGAAGGGCAGGGCGCGAGGCAGCCCCAGCATTTT
CSARPEGQGARQPQHF
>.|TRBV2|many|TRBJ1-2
TGTGCCACCCAAGGTGGGGGCTACTATGGCTACACCTTC
CATQGGGYYGYTF
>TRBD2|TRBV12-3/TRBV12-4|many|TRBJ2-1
TGTGCCAGCAGTTGGAGGCTAGCGGGGGGCAGCTCCTACAATGAGCAGTTCTTC
CASSWRLAGGSSYNEQFF
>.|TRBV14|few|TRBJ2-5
TGTGCCAGCAGCCAGAACCTCCAAGAGACCCAGTACTTC
CASSQNLQETQYF
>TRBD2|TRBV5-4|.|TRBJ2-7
TGTGCCAGCAGCGCCGGGACTACATACGAGCAGTACTTC
CASSAGTTYEQYF
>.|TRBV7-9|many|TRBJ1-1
TGTGCCAGCAGCACACGATTCGGCGGGAACACTGAAGCTTTCTTT
CASSTRFGGNTEAFF
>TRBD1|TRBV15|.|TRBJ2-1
TGTGCCACCAGCAGGTCCCTGGGACAGGGCCACAATGAGCAGTTCTTC
CATSRSLGQGHNEQFF
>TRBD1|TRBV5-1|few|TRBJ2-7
TGCGCCAGCAGTCGGGTCGACAGGGGTATCAACGAGCAGTACTTC
CASSRVDRGINEQYF
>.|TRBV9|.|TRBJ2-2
TGTGCCAGCAGCGTAGGCAGCGGGCCCGGGGAGCTGTTTTTT
CASSVGSGPGELFF
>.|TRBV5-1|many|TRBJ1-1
TGCGCCAGCAGGGCGGAGCTATCTATGAACACTGAAGCTTTCTTT
CASRAELSMNTEAFF
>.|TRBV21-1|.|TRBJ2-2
TGTGCCAGCAGCAAAGAACAGGGAAACACCGGGGAGCTGTTTTTT
CASSKEQGNTGELFF
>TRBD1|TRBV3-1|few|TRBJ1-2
TGTGCCAGCGGCCTGGGACAGGCCTTCTATGGCTACACCTTC
CASGLGQAFYGYTF
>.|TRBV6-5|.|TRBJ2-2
TGTGCCAGCAGTTCCCCCAGGCAAACCACCGGGGAGCTGTTTTTT
CASSSPRQTTGELFF
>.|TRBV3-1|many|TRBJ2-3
TGTGCCAGCAGCTATGGAACAGATACGCAGTATTTT
CASSYGTDTQYF
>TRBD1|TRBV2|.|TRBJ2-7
TGTGCCAGCACCAGGGACAGTGATTACGAGCAGTACTTC
CASTRDSDYEQYF
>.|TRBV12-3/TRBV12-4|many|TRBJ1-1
TGTGCCAGCAGTTTTAGGACGGTGAACACTGAAGCTTTCTTT
CASSFRTVNTEAFF